This TCR beta chain emerged from a study of T-cell reconstitution after alpha-beta-depleted transplantation in children. Notes on the study in general: There were some patients whose high TCRbeta diversity at day 60 came from surviving recipient T cells and thymic progenitors. Once a year had passed after transplant, T-cell counts and diversity came mostly from newly produced T cells. Several hundred expanded graft clones reportedly gave rise to the alpha-beta T cells present about two months after transplant.

This clonotype was picked up many times. Its antigen is not identified. Researchers prepared the TCRbeta library using unique molecular identifiers, the study reports. TCRdb called the PCR reads again in MiXCR, with one record for every CDR3 protein. The repertoire includes about 8,300 distinct CDR3 sequences, 17% of them detected once, and more than 75% sits in the top ten. Germline V lookup: CDR1 DFQATT, CDR2 SNEGSKA (reference sequence). This CDR3 region has 11 residues. V shed 4 bases and J shed 3 bases, with 6 bases lying between them. V gene TRBV20-1 combines with J gene TRBJ1-1; D is unclear. The receptor's source is a girl less than two years old who had a stem cell transplant for combined immunodeficiency, so the T cells may come from the graft donor. The sample was PBMCs, mostly from graft donor cells, taken 60 days after TCRalphabeta/CD19-depleted stem cell transplant. The CDR3 coding sequence is TGCAGTGCTACCAGACACACTGAAGCTTTCTTT. Its protein product is CSATRHTEAFF.